The sequence of this T cell receptor (beta chain) was determined in a study of Tregs in tolerant kidney transplant recipients. Study observations and caveats: Tregs expanded with activated donor B cells seemed most donor-specific. This study did not directly address biological reproducibility.

Profiled with immunoSEQ multiplex PCR; TCRdb holds only in-frame clones, not every one. The sample carries around 86,000 clones, about 91% recorded once. Comment on this clone: The antigen remains unidentified.

The CDR3 spans 17 residues. CDR1 and CDR2 from the germline V gene are LGHNA and YNFKEQ. V lost 1 base and J lost 2, with 18 bases in between. Mixed chimerism was transient after nonmyeloablative marrow transplants from related graft donors. The receptor was derived from a human patient who received a combined kidney and bone marrow transplant. Some T cells may be provided by the graft donor. The source was CD4+ T cells from blood (PBMCs), collected 24 months after the transplant. The chain has TRBV4-2 and TRBJ2-7, with D possibly TRBD1 on 6 matching bases. The CDR3, as DNA: TGTGCCAGCAGCCAAGCGCGAGGGCAGGGGTTGGCCTACGAGCAGTACTTC. Amino acid sequence: CASSQARGQGLAYEQYF.